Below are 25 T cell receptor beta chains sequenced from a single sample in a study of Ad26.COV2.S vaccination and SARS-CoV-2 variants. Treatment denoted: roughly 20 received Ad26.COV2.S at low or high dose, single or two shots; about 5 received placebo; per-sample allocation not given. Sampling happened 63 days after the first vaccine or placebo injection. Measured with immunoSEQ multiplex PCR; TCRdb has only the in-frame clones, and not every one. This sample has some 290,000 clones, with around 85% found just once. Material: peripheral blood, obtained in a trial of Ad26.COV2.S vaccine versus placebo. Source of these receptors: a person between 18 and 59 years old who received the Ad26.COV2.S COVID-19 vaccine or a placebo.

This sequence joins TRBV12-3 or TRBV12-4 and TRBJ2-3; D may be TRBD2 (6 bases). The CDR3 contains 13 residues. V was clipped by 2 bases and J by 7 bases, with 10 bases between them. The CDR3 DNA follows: TGTGCCAGCAGTTTACTAGGGAGGTATACGCAGTATTTT. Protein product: CASSLLGRYTQYF.

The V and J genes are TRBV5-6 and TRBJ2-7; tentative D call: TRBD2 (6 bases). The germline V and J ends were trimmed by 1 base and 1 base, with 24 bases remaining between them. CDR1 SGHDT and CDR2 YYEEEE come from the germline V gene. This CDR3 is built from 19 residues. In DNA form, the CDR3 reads TGTGCCAGCAGCTTGTTCCGGGGAGGTTACAGGACCCCTTCCTACGAGCAGTACTTC. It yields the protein CASSLFRGGYRTPSYEQYF.

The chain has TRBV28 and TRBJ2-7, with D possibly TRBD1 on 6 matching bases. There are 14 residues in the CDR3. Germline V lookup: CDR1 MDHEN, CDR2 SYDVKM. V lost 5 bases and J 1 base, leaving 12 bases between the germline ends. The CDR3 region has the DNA TGTGCCAGCAGTCTTTGGACAGAATCCTACGAGCAGTACTTC. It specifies CASSLWTESYEQYF.

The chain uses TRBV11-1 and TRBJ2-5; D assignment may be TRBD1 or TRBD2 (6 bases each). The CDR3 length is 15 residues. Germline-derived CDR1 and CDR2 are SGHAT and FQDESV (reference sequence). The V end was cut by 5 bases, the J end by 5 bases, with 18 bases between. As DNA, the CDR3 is TGTGCCAGCAGCGTGACGAGGGGGGCAGGGGAGACCCAGTACTTC. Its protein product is CASSVTRGAGETQYF. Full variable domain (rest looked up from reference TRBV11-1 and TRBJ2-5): EAEVAQSPRYKITEKSQAVAFWCDPISGHATLYWYRQILGQGPELLVQFQDESVVDDSQLPKDRFSAERLKGVDSTLKIQPAELGDSAMYLCASSVTRGAGETQYFGPGTRLLVL.

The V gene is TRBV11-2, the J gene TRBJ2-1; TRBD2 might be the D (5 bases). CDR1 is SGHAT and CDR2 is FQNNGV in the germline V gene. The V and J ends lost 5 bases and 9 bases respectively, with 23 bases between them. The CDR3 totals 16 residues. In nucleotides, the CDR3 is TGTGCCAGCAGCCTTACACCCGGCGGCCATCGGGGTGAGCAGTTCTTC. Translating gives CASSLTPGGHRGEQFF. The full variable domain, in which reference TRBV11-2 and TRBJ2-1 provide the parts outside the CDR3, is EAGVAQSPRYKIIEKRQSVAFWCNPISGHATLYWYQQILGQGPKLLIQFQNNGVVDDSQLPKDRFSAERLKGVDSTLKIQPAKLEDSAVYLCASSLTPGGHRGEQFFGPGTRLTVL.

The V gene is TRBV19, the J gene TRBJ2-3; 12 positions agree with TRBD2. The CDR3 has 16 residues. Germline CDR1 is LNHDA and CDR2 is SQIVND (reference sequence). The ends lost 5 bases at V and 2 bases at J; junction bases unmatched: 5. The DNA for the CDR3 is TGTGCCAGTAGTTTGACTAGCGGGGGTTTCACAGATACGCAGTATTTT. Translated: CASSLTSGGFTDTQYF.

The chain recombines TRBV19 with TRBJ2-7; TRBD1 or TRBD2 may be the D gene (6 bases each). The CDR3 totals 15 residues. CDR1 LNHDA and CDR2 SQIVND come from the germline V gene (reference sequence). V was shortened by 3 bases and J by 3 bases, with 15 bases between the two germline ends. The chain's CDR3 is CASSIKGGAFYEQYF. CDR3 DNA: TGTGCCAGTAGTATCAAGGGGGGCGCGTTCTACGAGCAGTACTTC.

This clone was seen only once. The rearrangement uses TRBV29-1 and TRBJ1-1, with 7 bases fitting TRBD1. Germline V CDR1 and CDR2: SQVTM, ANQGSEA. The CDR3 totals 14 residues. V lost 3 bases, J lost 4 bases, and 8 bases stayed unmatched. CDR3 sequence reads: CSVEALGGVTEAFF. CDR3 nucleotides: TGCAGCGTTGAGGCGCTAGGGGGCGTCACTGAAGCTTTCTTT.

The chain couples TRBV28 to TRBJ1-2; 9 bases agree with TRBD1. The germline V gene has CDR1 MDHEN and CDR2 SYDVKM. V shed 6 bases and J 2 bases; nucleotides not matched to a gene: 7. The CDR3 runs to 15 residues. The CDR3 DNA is TGTGCCAGCAGAAACGCCGGGACAGGGAACTATGGCTACACCTTC. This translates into CASRNAGTGNYGYTF.

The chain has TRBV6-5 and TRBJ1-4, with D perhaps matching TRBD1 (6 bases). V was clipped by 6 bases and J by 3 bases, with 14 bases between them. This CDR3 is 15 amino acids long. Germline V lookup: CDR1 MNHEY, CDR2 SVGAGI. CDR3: CASRVTGMSNEKLFF. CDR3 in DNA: TGTGCCAGCAGGGTAACAGGGATGTCTAATGAAAAACTGTTTTTT.

CDR3 protein: CASSYSRDVGSPLHF. For the CDR3, the DNA is TGTGCCAGCAGTTACTCGAGGGACGTCGGGTCACCCCTCCACTTT. The chain joins TRBV6-5 to TRBJ1-6; weak D call: TRBD1 (5 bases). CDR3 size: 15 residues. The V gene lost 0 bases and the J gene lost 10 bases, with 13 bases spanning the gap. Looked up from germline, CDR1 is MNHEY and CDR2 is SVGAGI.

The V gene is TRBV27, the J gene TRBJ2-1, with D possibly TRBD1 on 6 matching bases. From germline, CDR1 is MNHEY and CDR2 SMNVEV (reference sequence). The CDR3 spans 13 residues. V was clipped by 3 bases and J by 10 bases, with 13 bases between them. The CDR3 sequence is CASSFTGLREQFF. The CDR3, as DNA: TGTGCCAGCAGTTTTACAGGGTTAAGGGAGCAGTTCTTC.

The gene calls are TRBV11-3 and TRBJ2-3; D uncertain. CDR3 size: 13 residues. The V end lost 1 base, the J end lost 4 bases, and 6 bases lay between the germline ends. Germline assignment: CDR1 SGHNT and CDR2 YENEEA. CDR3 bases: TGTGCCAGCAGCTTAGGAGGTGCAGATACGCAGTATTTT. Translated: CASSLGGADTQYF.

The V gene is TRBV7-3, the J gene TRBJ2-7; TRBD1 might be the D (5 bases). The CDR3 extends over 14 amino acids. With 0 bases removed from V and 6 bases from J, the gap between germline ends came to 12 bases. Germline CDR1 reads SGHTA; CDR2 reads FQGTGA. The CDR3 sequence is CASSLTPGPSEQYF. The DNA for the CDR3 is TGTGCCAGCAGCTTAACGCCAGGGCCCAGCGAGCAGTACTTC.

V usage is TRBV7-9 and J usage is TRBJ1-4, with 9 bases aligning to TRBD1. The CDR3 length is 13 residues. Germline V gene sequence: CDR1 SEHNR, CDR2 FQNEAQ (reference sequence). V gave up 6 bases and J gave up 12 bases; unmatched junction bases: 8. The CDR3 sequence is CASRPWDREELFF. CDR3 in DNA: TGTGCCAGCAGGCCCTGGGACAGGGAAGAACTGTTTTTT. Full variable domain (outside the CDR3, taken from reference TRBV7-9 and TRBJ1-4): DTGVSQNPRHKITKRGQNVTFRCDPISEHNRLYWYRQTLGQGPEFLTYFQNEAQLEKSRLLSDRFSAERPKGSFSTLEIQRTEQGDSAMYLCASRPWDREELFFGSGTQLSVL.

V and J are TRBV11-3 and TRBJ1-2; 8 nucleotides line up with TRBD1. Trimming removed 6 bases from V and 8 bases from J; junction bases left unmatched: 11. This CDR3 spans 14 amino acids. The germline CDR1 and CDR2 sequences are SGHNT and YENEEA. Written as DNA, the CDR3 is TGTGCCAGCAGAAATTCAGGACAGGGAAGCGGCTACACCTTC. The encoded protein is CASRNSGQGSGYTF.

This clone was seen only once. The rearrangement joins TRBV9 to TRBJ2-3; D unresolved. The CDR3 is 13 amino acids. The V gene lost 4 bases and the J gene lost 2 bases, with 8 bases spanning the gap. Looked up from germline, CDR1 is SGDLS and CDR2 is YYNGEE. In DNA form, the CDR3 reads TGTGCCAGCAGCCCCCAGAACACAGATACGCAGTATTTT. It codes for CASSPQNTDTQYF. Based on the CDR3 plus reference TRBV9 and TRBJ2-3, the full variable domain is DSGVTQTPKHLITATGQRVTLRCSPRSGDLSVYWYQQSLDQGLQFLIQYYNGEERAKGNILERFSAQQFPDLHSELNLSSLELGDSALYFCASSPQNTDTQYFGPGTRLTVL.

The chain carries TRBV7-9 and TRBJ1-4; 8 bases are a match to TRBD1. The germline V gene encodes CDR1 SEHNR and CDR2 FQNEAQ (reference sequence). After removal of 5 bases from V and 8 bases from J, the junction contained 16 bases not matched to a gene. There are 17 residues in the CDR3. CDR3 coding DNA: TGTGCCAGCAGCACATCCCTGACGCAGGGGGCTTGGGAAAAACTGTTTTTT. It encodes CASSTSLTQGAWEKLFF.

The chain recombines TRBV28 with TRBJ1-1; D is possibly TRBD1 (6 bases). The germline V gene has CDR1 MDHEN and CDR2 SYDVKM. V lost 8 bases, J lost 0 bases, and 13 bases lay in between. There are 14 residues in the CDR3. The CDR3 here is CASGGHSMNTEAFF. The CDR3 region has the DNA TGTGCCAGCGGGGGGCATTCAATGAACACTGAAGCTTTCTTT. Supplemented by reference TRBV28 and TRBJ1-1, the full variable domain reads DVKVTQSSRYLVKRTGEKVFLECVQDMDHENMFWYRQDPGLGLRLIYFSYDVKMKEKGDIPEGYSVSREKKERFSLILESASTNQTSMYLCASGGHSMNTEAFFGQGTRLTVV.

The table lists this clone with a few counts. The CDR3 sequence: CASSPNDRGLGSPLHF. The DNA of the CDR3 is TGTGCCAGTAGCCCAAACGACAGGGGGCTCGGCTCACCCCTCCACTTT. The chain employs TRBV19 and TRBJ1-6; 10 bases align to TRBD1. Germline CDR1 LNHDA, CDR2 SQIVND (reference sequence). CDR3 length: 16 amino acids. After removal of 6 bases from V and 10 bases from J, the junction contained 12 bases not matched to a gene.

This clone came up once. The DNA for the CDR3 is TGCAGTGCTAGTGACGACGGTGCTGGAAACACCATATATTTT. This codes for CSASDDGAGNTIYF. The chain couples TRBV20-1 to TRBJ1-3; D remains unclear. The V end was cut by 3 bases, the J end by 2 bases, with 11 bases between. The CDR3 consists of 14 residues. CDR1 is DFQATT and CDR2 is SNEGSKA in the germline V gene (reference sequence).

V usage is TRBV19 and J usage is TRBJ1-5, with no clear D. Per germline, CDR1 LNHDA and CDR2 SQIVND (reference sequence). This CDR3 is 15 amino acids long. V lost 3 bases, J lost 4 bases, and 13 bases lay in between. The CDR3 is CASSIDRYSNQPQHF. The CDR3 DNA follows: TGTGCCAGTAGTATCGATCGGTACTCTAATCAGCCCCAGCATTTT.

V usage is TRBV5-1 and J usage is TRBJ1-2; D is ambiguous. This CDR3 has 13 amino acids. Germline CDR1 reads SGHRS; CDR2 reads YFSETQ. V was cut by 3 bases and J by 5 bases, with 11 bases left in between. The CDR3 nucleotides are TGCGCCAGCAGCTCCGGAAGGGAGTATGGCTACACCTTC. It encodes CASSSGREYGYTF.

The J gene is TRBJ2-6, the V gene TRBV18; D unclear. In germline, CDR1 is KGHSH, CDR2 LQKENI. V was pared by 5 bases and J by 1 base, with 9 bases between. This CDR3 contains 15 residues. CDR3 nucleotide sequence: TGTGCCAGCTCAACTACCCCATCTGGGGCCAACGTCCTGACTTTC. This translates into CASSTTPSGANVLTF.

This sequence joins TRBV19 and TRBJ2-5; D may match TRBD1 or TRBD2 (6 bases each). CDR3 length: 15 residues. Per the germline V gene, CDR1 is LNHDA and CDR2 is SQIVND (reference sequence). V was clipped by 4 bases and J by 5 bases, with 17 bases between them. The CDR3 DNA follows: TGTGCCAGTAGTACAACGACGGGGGCCCATGAGACCCAGTACTTC. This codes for CASSTTTGAHETQYF.